The 15 T cell receptor beta chains presented below share a single source sample, sequenced in a study of blood T cell repertoires in COVID-19. Data came from immunoSEQ multiplex PCR; TCRdb stores just in-frame clones and leaves some out. The data hold fewer than 250,000 clones, with around 90% observed a single time. Source material: peripheral blood. These receptors originate from a man younger than 40 with COVID-19, enrolled during active disease.

The chain carries TRBV3-1 (or the pseudogene TRBV3-2) and TRBJ1-1; no reliable D call. Germline V gives CDR1 LGHDT, CDR2 YNNKEL (reference sequence). The germline V and J ends were trimmed by 0 bases and 1 base, with 12 bases remaining between them. This CDR3 has 16 residues. CDR3 DNA sequence: TGTGCCAGCAGCCAAGATGGGAGGTTTCGGAACACTGAAGCTTTCTTT. This codes for CASSQDGRFRNTEAFF.

The V call is TRBV5-1, the J call TRBJ1-4, with D perhaps TRBD1 (6 bases). The V gene's germline CDR1 is SGHRS and CDR2 YFSETQ. The V gene lost 4 bases and the J gene lost 1 base, with 11 bases spanning the gap. This CDR3 has 15 residues. This CDR3 is CASSALQGTNEKLFF. As DNA, the CDR3 is TGCGCCAGCAGCGCATTACAGGGAACTAATGAAAAACTGTTTTTT.

The genes are TRBV5-4 and TRBJ2-5; TRBD2 matches at 14 bases. Per germline, CDR1 SGHNT and CDR2 YYREEE (reference sequence). The length of the CDR3 is 17 residues. Trimming at V came to 4 bases and at J to 1 base, leaving 6 bases not matched to a gene. The CDR3 region is CASSRGLAGEFQETQYF. The DNA for the CDR3 is TGTGCCAGCAGCCGGGGACTAGCGGGGGAGTTCCAAGAGACCCAGTACTTC.

CDR3 protein: CASSLASSQGEDYGYTF. The CDR3 DNA follows: TGTGCCAGCAGCTTAGCGAGTTCACAGGGCGAGGACTATGGCTACACCTTC. V is TRBV7-2 and J is TRBJ1-2, with D possibly matching TRBD1 (6 bases). The CDR3 consists of 17 residues. Germline loops: CDR1 SGHTA, CDR2 FQGNSA. Trimming stripped 0 bases from V and 3 bases from J, with 17 bases between.

The chain carries TRBV5-1 and TRBJ2-7; possible D gene TRBD2, 5 bases. The CDR3 runs to 15 residues. Germline V gene data show CDR1 as SGHRS and CDR2 as YFSETQ. V was shortened by 1 base and J by 3 bases, with 14 bases between the two germline ends. CDR3 DNA sequence: TGCGCCAGCAGCTTGAGGGTTTCGGGATTCTACGAGCAGTACTTC. Protein product: CASSLRVSGFYEQYF.

The chain couples TRBV27 to TRBJ2-1, with 13 positions matching TRBD2. This CDR3 is built from 16 residues. Trimming at V came to 8 bases and at J to 4 bases, leaving 8 bases not matched to a gene. Germline V lookup: CDR1 MNHEY, CDR2 SMNVEV (reference sequence). CDR3 bases: TGTGCCAGCCGGAGGACTAGCGGGGGCCTTTACAATGAGCAGTTCTTC. Protein: CASRRTSGGLYNEQFF.

The V call is TRBV4-1, the J call TRBJ1-5, with D perhaps matching TRBD1 (5 bases). The V gene lost 6 bases and the J gene lost 5 bases, with 17 bases spanning the gap. The CDR3 covers 15 residues. Looked up from germline, CDR1 is MGHRA and CDR2 is YSYEKL. CDR3 sequence: CASRQTVLRDQPQHF. As DNA, the CDR3 is TGCGCCAGCAGACAGACAGTTCTCCGGGATCAGCCCCAGCATTTT.

CDR3 sequence reads: CASSLARSGKNTGELFF. In DNA, the CDR3 is TGTGCCAGCAGCTTAGCGCGAAGCGGAAAGAACACCGGGGAGCTGTTTTTT. V and J are TRBV7-6 and TRBJ2-2; a possible D gene is TRBD2 (5 bases). Germline V gene data show CDR1 as SGHVS and CDR2 as FNYEAQ. The CDR3 has 17 residues. V lost 0 bases and J lost 1, with 12 bases in between.

This clone was seen once. This chain uses TRBV11-2 with TRBJ2-2, with D maybe TRBD1 (6 bases). Germline lookup yields CDR1 SGHAT and CDR2 FQNNGV. The CDR3 loop spans 14 amino acids. The V end was cut by 4 bases, the J end by 4 bases, with 10 bases between. The CDR3 bases are TGTGCCAGCAGCTATCCGACAGGCACCGGGGAGCTGTTTTTT. This gives the protein CASSYPTGTGELFF. Drawing the rest from reference TRBV11-2 and TRBJ2-2, the complete variable domain is EAGVAQSPRYKIIEKRQSVAFWCNPISGHATLYWYQQILGQGPKLLIQFQNNGVVDDSQLPKDRFSAERLKGVDSTLKIQPAKLEDSAVYLCASSYPTGTGELFFGEGSRLTVL.

J is TRBJ1-5 and V is TRBV2; 8 positions match TRBD1. CDR3 length: 14 amino acids. Germline CDR1 and CDR2: SNHLY and FYNNEI. V trimming: 3 bases; J trimming: 5 bases; junction bases outside the gene matches: 3. DNA for the CDR3: TGTGCCAGCAGTGAGCAGGGGGCTTATCAGCCCCAGCATTTT. It codes for CASSEQGAYQPQHF.

This chain uses TRBV5-1 with TRBJ1-4, with a weak D call TRBD1 (5 bases). The CDR3 totals 14 residues. Trimming pared 0 bases from V and 5 bases from J, leaving 8 bases between. Germline V gives CDR1 SGHRS, CDR2 YFSETQ. The CDR3 DNA reads TGCGCCAGCAGCTTGGTGTCAGGGAATGAAAAACTGTTTTTT. It translates to CASSLVSGNEKLFF.

The chain links TRBV11-2 to TRBJ2-2, with D perhaps matching TRBD1 (6 bases). V was clipped by 5 bases and J by 7 bases, with 20 bases between them. This CDR3 region has 16 residues. Germline-derived CDR1 and CDR2 are SGHAT and FQNNGV. The CDR3 loop reads CASSPRRQGLGGELFF. In DNA form, the CDR3 reads TGTGCCAGCAGCCCCCGCAGGCAGGGGTTGGGCGGGGAGCTGTTTTTT.

V and J are TRBV6-5 and TRBJ2-3; D ambiguous. V lost 5 bases, J lost 2 bases, and 14 bases lay in between. CDR1 MNHEY and CDR2 SVGAGI come from the germline V gene. The CDR3 extends over 15 amino acids. The CDR3 nucleotides read TGTGCCAGCAGTAAAACTCCCATATCCACAGATACGCAGTATTTT. Residues: CASSKTPISTDTQYF.

This sequence joins TRBV19 and TRBJ2-3; maybe TRBD1 (5 bases). The CDR3 consists of 15 residues. V dropped 6 bases and J dropped 2 bases, with 15 bases sitting between them. Looked up from germline, CDR1 is LNHDA and CDR2 is SQIVND (reference sequence). CDR3 protein: CASRPDSSDTDTQYF. CDR3 nucleotide sequence: TGTGCCAGTAGACCTGACAGTAGTGACACAGATACGCAGTATTTT.

The chain carries TRBV20-1 and TRBJ1-2; 7 bases are a match to TRBD1. V was pared by 3 bases and J by 5 bases, with 9 bases of the junction left unmatched. CDR3 length equals 14 residues. Germline V gives CDR1 DFQATT, CDR2 SNEGSKA (reference sequence). In nucleotides, the CDR3 is TGCAGTGCTAGTCGCAGCCAGGGGGATTATGGCTACACCTTC. Residues: CSASRSQGDYGYTF.